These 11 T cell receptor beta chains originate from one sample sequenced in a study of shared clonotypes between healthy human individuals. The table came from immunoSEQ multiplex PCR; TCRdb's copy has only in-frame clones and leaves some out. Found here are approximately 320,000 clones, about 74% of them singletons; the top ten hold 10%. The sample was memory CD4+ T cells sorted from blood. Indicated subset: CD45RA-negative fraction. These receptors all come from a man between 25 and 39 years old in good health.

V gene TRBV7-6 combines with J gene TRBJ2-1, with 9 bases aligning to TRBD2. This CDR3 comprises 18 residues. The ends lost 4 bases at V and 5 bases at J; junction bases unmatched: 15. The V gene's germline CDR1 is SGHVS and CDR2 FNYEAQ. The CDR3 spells CASSYKQREALDHNEQFF. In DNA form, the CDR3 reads TGTGCCAGCAGCTATAAACAGCGGGAGGCATTGGATCACAATGAGCAGTTCTTC.

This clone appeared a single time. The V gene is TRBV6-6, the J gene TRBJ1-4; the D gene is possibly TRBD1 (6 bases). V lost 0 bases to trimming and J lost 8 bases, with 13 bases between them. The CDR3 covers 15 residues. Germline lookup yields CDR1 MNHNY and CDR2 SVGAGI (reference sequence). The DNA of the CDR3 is TGTGCCAGCAGTTACTCGACTACGGGGGCCGAAAAACTGTTTTTT. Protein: CASSYSTTGAEKLFF.

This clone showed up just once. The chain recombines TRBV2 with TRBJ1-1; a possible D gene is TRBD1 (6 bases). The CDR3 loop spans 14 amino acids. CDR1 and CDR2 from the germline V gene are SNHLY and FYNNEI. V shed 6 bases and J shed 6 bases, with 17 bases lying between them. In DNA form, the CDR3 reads TGTGCCAGCAGACCGAACAGGGAATTGCCTGAAGCTTTCTTT. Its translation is CASRPNRELPEAFF.

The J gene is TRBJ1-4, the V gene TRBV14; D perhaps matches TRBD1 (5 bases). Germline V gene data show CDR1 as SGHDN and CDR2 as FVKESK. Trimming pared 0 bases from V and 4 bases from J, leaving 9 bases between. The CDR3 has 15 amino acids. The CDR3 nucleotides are TGTGCCAGCAGCCAAGAGGGACGGATTAATGAAAAACTGTTTTTT. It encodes CASSQEGRINEKLFF. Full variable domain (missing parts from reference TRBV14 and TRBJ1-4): EAGVTQFPSHSVIEKGQTVTLRCDPISGHDNLYWYRRVMGKEIKFLLHFVKESKQDESGMPNNRFLAERTGGTYSTLKVQPAELEDSGVYFCASSQEGRINEKLFFGSGTQLSVL.

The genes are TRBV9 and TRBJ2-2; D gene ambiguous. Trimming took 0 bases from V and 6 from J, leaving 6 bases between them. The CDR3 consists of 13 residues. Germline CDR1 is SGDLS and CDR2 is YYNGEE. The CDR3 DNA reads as TGTGCCAGCAGCGTAGGCCAGGCCGGGGAGCTGTTTTTT. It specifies CASSVGQAGELFF.

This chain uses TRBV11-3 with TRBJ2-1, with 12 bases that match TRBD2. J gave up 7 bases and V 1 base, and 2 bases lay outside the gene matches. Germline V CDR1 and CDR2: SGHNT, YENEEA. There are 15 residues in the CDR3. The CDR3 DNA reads TGTGCCAGCAGCTTAGGAACTAGCGGGAGGAATGAGCAGTTCTTC. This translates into CASSLGTSGRNEQFF. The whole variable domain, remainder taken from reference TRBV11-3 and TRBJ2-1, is EAGVVQSPRYKIIEKKQPVAFWCNPISGHNTLYWYLQNLGQGPELLIRYENEEAVDDSQLPKDRFSAERLKGVDSTLKIQPAELGDSAVYLCASSLGTSGRNEQFFGPGTRLTVL.

CDR3 sequence (DNA): TGTGCCAGCAGCTTAGATTGGGCGACGAACTATGGCTACACCTTC. Protein: CASSLDWATNYGYTF. This chain joins TRBV7-9 and TRBJ1-2; no clear D. Trimming took 1 base from V and 2 from J, leaving 11 bases between them. This CDR3 has 15 residues. The V gene's germline CDR1 is SEHNR and CDR2 FQNEAQ (reference sequence). The whole variable domain, remainder taken from reference TRBV7-9 and TRBJ1-2, is DTGVSQNPRHKITKRGQNVTFRCDPISEHNRLYWYRQTLGQGPEFLTYFQNEAQLEKSRLLSDRFSAERPKGSFSTLEIQRTEQGDSAMYLCASSLDWATNYGYTFGSGTRLTVV.

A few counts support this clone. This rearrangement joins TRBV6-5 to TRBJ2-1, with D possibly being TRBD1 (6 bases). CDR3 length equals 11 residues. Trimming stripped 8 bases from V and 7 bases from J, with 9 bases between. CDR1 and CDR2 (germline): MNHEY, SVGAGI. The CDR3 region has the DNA TGTGCCAGCGTAAGGGGGAATGAGCAGTTCTTC. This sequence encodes CASVRGNEQFF.

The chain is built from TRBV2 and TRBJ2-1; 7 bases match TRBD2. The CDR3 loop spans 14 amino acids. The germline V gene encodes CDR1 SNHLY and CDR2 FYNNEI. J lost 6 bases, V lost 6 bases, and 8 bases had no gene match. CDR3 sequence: CASSPGGIRNEQFF. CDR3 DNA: TGTGCCAGCAGCCCCGGGGGGATCCGCAATGAGCAGTTCTTC.

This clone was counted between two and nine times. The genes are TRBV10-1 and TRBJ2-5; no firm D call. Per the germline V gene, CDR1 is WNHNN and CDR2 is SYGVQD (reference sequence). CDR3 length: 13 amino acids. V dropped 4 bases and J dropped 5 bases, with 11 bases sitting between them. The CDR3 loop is CASSVSQRETQYF. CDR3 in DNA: TGCGCCAGCAGTGTTTCCCAACGGGAGACCCAGTACTTC.

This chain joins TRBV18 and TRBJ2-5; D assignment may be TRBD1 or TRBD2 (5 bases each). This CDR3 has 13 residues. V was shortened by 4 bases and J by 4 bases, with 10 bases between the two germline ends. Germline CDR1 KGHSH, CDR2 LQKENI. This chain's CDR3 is CASSLQRGETQYF. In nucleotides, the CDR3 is TGTGCCAGCTCACTTCAGAGGGGAGAGACCCAGTACTTC.